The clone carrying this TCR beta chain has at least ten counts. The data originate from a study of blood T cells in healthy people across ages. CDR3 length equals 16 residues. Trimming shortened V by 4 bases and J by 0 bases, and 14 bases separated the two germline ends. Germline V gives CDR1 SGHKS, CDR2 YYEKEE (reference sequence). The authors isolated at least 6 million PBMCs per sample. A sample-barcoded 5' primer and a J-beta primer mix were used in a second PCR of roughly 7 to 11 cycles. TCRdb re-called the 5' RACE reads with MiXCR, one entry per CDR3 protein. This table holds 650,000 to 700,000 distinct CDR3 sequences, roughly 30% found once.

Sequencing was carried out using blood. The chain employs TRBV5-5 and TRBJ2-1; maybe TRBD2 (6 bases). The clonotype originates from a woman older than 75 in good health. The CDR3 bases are TGTGCCAGCAGCCCCCTTAGCGGAAGCTCCTACAATGAGCAGTTCTTC. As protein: CASSPLSGSSYNEQFF.